This T cell receptor (beta chain) came from a study of T cell responses to AZD1222 COVID-19 vaccine. V lost 9 bases to trimming and J lost 10 bases, with 10 bases between them. This CDR3 region has 11 residues. The germline gives CDR1 MNHEY, CDR2 SVGAGI. The method was immunoSEQ multiplex PCR; TCRdb's version includes in-frame clones alone and lacks a portion of them. The sample shows more than 70,000 clones, just over 90% of them seen only once. The sequenced sample was peripheral blood, obtained 28 days after the second AZD1222 dose. This clonotype originated in an adult who received the AZD1222 COVID-19 vaccine. The chain joins TRBV6-5 to TRBJ1-6; TRBD1 might be the D (5 bases). The DNA of the CDR3 is TGTGCCAGTGGGGGGTTGTCACCCCTCCACTTT. Translating gives CASGGLSPLHF.